A single sample gave rise to the 26 T cell receptor beta chains below, sequenced in a study of blood T cell repertoires in COVID-19. Using immunoSEQ multiplex PCR, the repertoire was profiled, and TCRdb retains in-frame clones only, with some absent. The table records 190,000 or so clones, around 80% of them present only once. Sequencing used peripheral blood. These receptors were taken from a woman of 80 years or more with active or convalescent COVID-19.

This clone has a single count. V and J are TRBV3-1 (or the pseudogene TRBV3-2) and TRBJ2-1; a possible D gene is TRBD2 (5 bases). V was pared by 3 bases and J by 6 bases, with 12 bases between. The CDR3 runs 14 residues. CDR1 LGHDT and CDR2 YNNKEL come from the germline V gene (reference sequence). The CDR3 DNA sequence: TGTGCCAGCAGCCAGACCCCCGGGGTCAATGAGCAGTTCTTC. Protein sequence: CASSQTPGVNEQFF.

This clone was detected once. The CDR3 DNA sequence: TGTGCCAGCAGCTCTACTAGCGGGGGAAAAGAGACCCAGTACTTC. It codes for CASSSTSGGKETQYF. This rearrangement joins TRBV7-2 to TRBJ2-5, with TRBD2 matching over 11 bases. Germline V gene sequence: CDR1 SGHTA, CDR2 FQGNSA. The CDR3 is made up of 15 amino acids. Germline trimming cut 4 bases from V and 3 bases from J; bases unmatched to any gene: 4.

The rearrangement joins TRBV7-2 to TRBJ1-3, with TRBD1 as a possible D gene (5 bases). The CDR3 sequence is 16 residues long. CDR1 is SGHTA and CDR2 is FQGNSA in the germline V gene. Deletions cut 2 bases from V and 0 bases from J, with 11 bases between. CDR3 nucleotides: TGTGCCAGCAGCTTATTCGGGGGTCTCTCTGGAAACACCATATATTTT. Translated: CASSLFGGLSGNTIYF.

The chain links TRBV5-1 to TRBJ2-7; 10 bases fit TRBD2. The ends lost 4 bases at V and 5 bases at J; junction bases unmatched: 9. Germline-derived CDR1 and CDR2 are SGHRS and YFSETQ. The CDR3 spans 15 residues. This CDR3 is CASSPTSGVLHEQYF. CDR3 DNA: TGCGCCAGCAGCCCAACTAGCGGGGTTTTACACGAGCAGTACTTC.

CDR3 sequence (DNA): TGTGCCAGCAGTGCGCAGGGCTACGAGCAGTACTTC. Amino acids: CASSAQGYEQYF. This chain joins TRBV25-1 and TRBJ2-7, with TRBD1 as a possible D gene (5 bases). V was shortened by 4 bases and J by 3 bases, with 7 bases between the two germline ends. The germline gives CDR1 MGHDK, CDR2 SYGVNS. The CDR3 runs 12 residues.

This clone was found a few times. J is TRBJ1-6 and V is TRBV4-2; TRBD1 is a possible D gene (6 bases). Germline lookup yields CDR1 LGHNA and CDR2 YNFKEQ. Trimming left V 1 base short and J 9 bases short, with 13 bases between. This CDR3 is 15 amino acids long. The DNA for the CDR3 is TGTGCCAGCAGCCAAGCGCCAGGGGAGGGTTCACCCCTCCACTTT. Translating it yields CASSQAPGEGSPLHF.

V and J are TRBV3-1 (or the pseudogene TRBV3-2) and TRBJ1-2; TRBD1 aligns across 12 bases. Germline V gene lookup returns CDR1 LGHDT and CDR2 YNNKEL (reference sequence). The CDR3 sequence is 16 residues long. V was clipped by 8 bases and J by 4 bases; unmatched bases: 11. The CDR3 reads CASGGDRGLVGYGYTF. Written as DNA, the CDR3 is TGTGCCAGCGGAGGGGACAGGGGGCTTGTCGGCTATGGCTACACCTTC.

The chain combines TRBV3-1 (or the pseudogene TRBV3-2) with TRBJ1-1; D perhaps matches TRBD1 (5 bases). The CDR3 is made up of 12 amino acids. V was trimmed by 5 bases and J by 4 bases, leaving 8 bases between them. In germline, CDR1 is LGHDT, CDR2 YNNKEL (reference sequence). The CDR3 is CASSGGTTEAFF. For the CDR3, the DNA is TGTGCCAGCAGCGGGGGGACCACTGAAGCTTTCTTT.

V gene TRBV18 combines with J gene TRBJ1-2, with TRBD1 matching over 12 bases. The germline V gene has CDR1 KGHSH and CDR2 LQKENI. The length of the CDR3 is 16 residues. J was trimmed by 3 bases and V by 3 bases; bases with no gene match: 5. The CDR3 sequence is CASSPLGTGGDYGYTF. The CDR3 nucleotides are TGTGCCAGCTCACCCCTTGGGACAGGGGGCGACTATGGCTACACCTTC.

This clone was seen a handful of times. The chain has TRBV14 and TRBJ2-1, with D perhaps matching TRBD1 (5 bases). CDR1 is SGHDN and CDR2 is FVKESK in the germline V gene. This CDR3 spans 11 amino acids. The V gene lost 8 bases and the J gene lost 8 bases, with 10 bases spanning the gap. DNA of the CDR3: TGTGCCAGCCGTAAAGGGGATGAGCAGTTCTTC. Translation: CASRKGDEQFF. Supplemented by reference TRBV14 and TRBJ2-1, the full variable domain reads EAGVTQFPSHSVIEKGQTVTLRCDPISGHDNLYWYRRVMGKEIKFLLHFVKESKQDESGMPNNRFLAERTGGTYSTLKVQPAELEDSGVYFCASRKGDEQFFGPGTRLTVL.

The V call is TRBV5-5, the J call TRBJ1-2; D is unclear. The germline V gene encodes CDR1 SGHKS and CDR2 YYEKEE (reference sequence). This CDR3 spans 14 amino acids. The ends were cut back, 1 base at V and 7 bases at J, with 14 bases in the middle. The CDR3 is CASSLNGRLAGYTF. The CDR3 DNA reads as TGTGCCAGCAGCTTGAACGGGAGACTCGCTGGCTACACCTTC. The entire variable domain, with the rest obtained from reference TRBV5-5 and TRBJ1-2, is as follows: DAGVTQSPTHLIKTRGQQVTLRCSPISGHKSVSWYQQVLGQGPQFIFQYYEKEERGRGNFPDRFSARQFPNYSSELNVNALLLGDSALYLCASSLNGRLAGYTFGSGTRLTVV.

The V and J genes are TRBV19 and TRBJ2-7; tentative D call: TRBD2 (5 bases). Germline CDR1 reads LNHDA; CDR2 reads SQIVND (reference sequence). The length of the CDR3 is 14 residues. The V gene lost 2 bases and the J gene lost 7 bases, with 15 bases spanning the gap. Written as DNA, the CDR3 is TGTGCCAGTAGTATAATGGCTAGCAATTCGGAGCAGTACTTC. Translating it yields CASSIMASNSEQYF.

The count of this clone is one. The chain carries TRBV9 and TRBJ2-3, with 7 bases matching TRBD2. This CDR3 contains 15 residues. Trimming took 4 bases from V and 1 from J; bases not matched to a gene: 6. Germline CDR1 SGDLS, CDR2 YYNGEE. In DNA, the CDR3 is TGTGCCAGCAGCCCCCTCGCGGGAGGCACAGATACGCAGTATTTT. Its translation: CASSPLAGGTDTQYF.

This sequence joins TRBV5-1 and TRBJ1-2, with TRBD1 matching 8 bases. This CDR3 contains 13 residues. Germline loops: CDR1 SGHRS, CDR2 YFSETQ. V shed 1 base, J shed 6 bases, and the junction held 2 bases outside the gene matches. CDR3 coding DNA: TGCGCCAGCAGCTTGACAGGGGGAGATGGCTACACCTTC. Translated: CASSLTGGDGYTF.

This chain uses TRBV10-2 with TRBJ1-4; 9 bases line up with TRBD1. V lost 5 bases to trimming and J lost 4 bases; unmatched junction nucleotides: 5. Germline loops: CDR1 WSHSY, CDR2 SAAADI. The CDR3 sequence is 15 residues long. CDR3 sequence reads: CASSSPGQGNEKLFF. CDR3 coding DNA: TGCGCCAGCAGTTCACCGGGACAGGGTAATGAAAAACTGTTTTTT.

This sequence joins TRBV9 and TRBJ2-1; 7 nucleotides agree with TRBD1. The CDR3 contains 15 residues. Per germline, CDR1 SGDLS and CDR2 YYNGEE. The trim removed 7 bases at V and 0 bases at J, leaving 7 bases unmatched. The CDR3, as DNA: TGTGCCAGCGGTATGGGACAGAGCTCCTACAATGAGCAGTTCTTC. Its protein product is CASGMGQSSYNEQFF.

The chain uses TRBV2 and TRBJ2-1; the match to TRBD2 covers 8 bases. Germline CDR1 is SNHLY and CDR2 is FYNNEI. The J segment lost 9 bases and the V segment lost 6 bases, leaving 10 bases of the junction unmatched. CDR3 length equals 14 residues. The CDR3 coding sequence is TGTGCCAGCAGGCTGGGACTAGAGGCTGGTGAGCAGTTCTTC. This gives the protein CASRLGLEAGEQFF.

The rearrangement joins TRBV6-5 to TRBJ2-7; D might be TRBD1 (5 bases). V lost 3 bases and J lost 3, with 12 bases in between. The CDR3 length is 14 residues. Germline V gene lookup returns CDR1 MNHEY and CDR2 SVGAGI. CDR3 DNA sequence: TGTGCCAGCAGTTATGGGGTCAGGGACTACGAGCAGTACTTC. Its translation: CASSYGVRDYEQYF.

V and J are TRBV27 and TRBJ1-6; tentatively, D is TRBD1 (6 bases). The germline CDR1 and CDR2 sequences are MNHEY and SMNVEV (reference sequence). This CDR3 has 15 residues. The ends were cut back, 3 bases at V and 5 bases at J, with 11 bases in the middle. The CDR3 nucleotides read TGTGCCAGCAGTTTGTGGGACACTAATAATTCACCCCTCCACTTT. Protein product: CASSLWDTNNSPLHF.

CDR3 residues: CASIARGREAFF. CDR3 nucleotides: TGCGCCAGCATTGCCCGAGGGAGAGAAGCTTTCTTT. The genes are TRBV10-2 and TRBJ1-1; D gene unclear. The CDR3 covers 12 residues. Germline V CDR1 and CDR2: WSHSY, SAAADI. With 7 bases removed from V and 8 bases from J, the gap between germline ends came to 14 bases.

The chain carries TRBV11-2 and TRBJ2-3, with D unclear. V was pared by 3 bases and J by 7 bases, with 8 bases between. The CDR3 runs 12 residues. CDR1 and CDR2 (germline): SGHAT, FQNNGV. CDR3: CASSFSLYTQYF. The CDR3 region has the DNA TGTGCCAGCAGCTTTTCTCTTTATACGCAGTATTTT.

The chain links TRBV5-5 to TRBJ2-2; possibly TRBD2 for D (5 bases). The length of the CDR3 is 15 residues. Trimming cost V 5 bases and J 7 bases, with 18 bases left between them. Germline V gene data show CDR1 as SGHKS and CDR2 as YYEKEE (reference sequence). The DNA for the CDR3 is TGTGCCAGCAGTTTACAACAGTGGGGAGTCGGGGAGCTGTTTTTT. This gives the protein CASSLQQWGVGELFF.

The chain has TRBV28 and TRBJ1-1; D is unclear. CDR3 length: 13 residues. V dropped 5 bases and J dropped 0 bases, with 7 bases sitting between them. Per germline, CDR1 MDHEN and CDR2 SYDVKM. The CDR3 DNA is TGTGCCAGCAGTCTTGGCATGAACACTGAAGCTTTCTTT. Translating gives CASSLGMNTEAFF. Variable domain in full (rest from reference TRBV28 and TRBJ1-1): DVKVTQSSRYLVKRTGEKVFLECVQDMDHENMFWYRQDPGLGLRLIYFSYDVKMKEKGDIPEGYSVSREKKERFSLILESASTNQTSMYLCASSLGMNTEAFFGQGTRLTVV.

The gene calls are TRBV28 and TRBJ1-1; D possibly corresponds to TRBD1 (6 bases). Trimming stripped 5 bases from V and 4 bases from J, with 17 bases between. Germline CDR1 is MDHEN and CDR2 is SYDVKM. The CDR3 runs 15 residues. The DNA of the CDR3 is TGTGCCAGCAGTATACCCCAGGGGCGGTTCACTGAAGCTTTCTTT. It codes for CASSIPQGRFTEAFF.

J is TRBJ2-3 and V is TRBV10-3, with TRBD2 identical over 12 bases. The CDR3 is made up of 16 amino acids. The trim removed 5 bases at V and 2 bases at J, leaving 5 bases unmatched. From germline, CDR1 is ENHRY and CDR2 SYGVKD. The CDR3 DNA is TGTGCCATCAGTCAAACTAGCGGGGGGCCCACAGATACGCAGTATTTT. This encodes CAISQTSGGPTDTQYF.

The gene calls are TRBV11-2 and TRBJ2-7; TRBD2 is a possible D gene (6 bases). This CDR3 spans 17 amino acids. Germline CDR1 and CDR2: SGHAT and FQNNGV. Trimming left V 7 bases short and J 0 bases short, with 22 bases between. The CDR3 nucleotides read TGTGCCAGCACCAAGCTTTCCGGGAGCAGATTCTCCTACGAGCAGTACTTC. It is translated as CASTKLSGSRFSYEQYF.